The T cell receptor beta chain under discussion was sequenced for a study of Graves' ophthalmopathy and Graves' hyperthyroidism. Study-wide results and limits: Blood repertoires reportedly contained most expanded thyroid clonotypes above 0.001 frequency. Built on 13 signatures, a model told ophthalmopathy apart from stable hyperthyroidism with about 88% sensitivity and approximately 80% specificity.

Concerning this clonotype: Antigen: not known. A much larger clone lies one base from this, so it may be a read error.

No donor had other autoimmune disease, uncontrolled infection, pregnancy or lactation. The CDR3 runs 14 residues. The V gene lost 4 bases and the J gene lost 1 base, with 8 bases spanning the gap. The V gene's germline CDR1 is MNHNY and CDR2 SVGAGI (reference sequence). Amplifying from RNA transcripts, the study obtained TCR beta CDR3 regions. First-round RT-PCR used HTBI primers; second-round multiplex PCR followed. Using its own MiXCR run on the multiplex PCR reads, TCRdb lists one record per CDR3 protein. The data show around 1.1 million distinct CDR3 sequences, 36% seen once. What was sequenced was peripheral blood or thyroid tissue (not recorded which). The sequence was collected from an adult man with Graves' hyperthyroidism. The chain joins TRBV6-6 to TRBJ1-5; D unresolved. CDR3 sequence reads: CASSWQSSNQPQHF. In nucleotides, the CDR3 is TGTGCCAGCAGTTGGCAGAGCAGCAATCAGCCCCAGCATTTT.